This TCR beta chain was sequenced for a study of blood T cells in healthy people across ages. Combining a sample-barcoded 5' primer with a J-beta primer mix, a second PCR ran for roughly 6 to 12 cycles. Each TCR beta cDNA got a 12-nucleotide random molecular identifier. TCRdb independently ran MiXCR on the 5' RACE reads; one entry per CDR3 protein. The sample has approximately 690,000 distinct CDR3 sequences; about 53% are singletons. The CDR3 covers 12 residues. V gave up 5 bases and J gave up 5 bases, with 9 bases separating them. The J gene is TRBJ1-1, the V gene TRBV12-3 or TRBV12-4, with D perhaps TRBD1 (5 bases). The clonotype comes from a man in his sixties in good health. The source material was blood. The CDR3 is CASSQQVTEAFF. The CDR3 DNA reads as TGTGCCAGCAGTCAACAGGTGACTGAAGCTTTCTTT.